These T cell receptor beta chains were read from a single sample in a study of T cells in Graves' hyperthyroidism and ophthalmopathy. TCRdb processed the multiplex PCR reads anew with MiXCR; each CDR3 protein has one entry. The sample has 600,000 to 650,000 distinct CDR3 sequences; less than 25% are singletons. Sequencing was performed on blood. These receptors were obtained from a man aged 25 to 40 with Graves' ophthalmopathy. Both conserved end residues are part of each CDR3. D genes are given only for firm matches. Rows may omit the clone size; those that give it use once, few, many or a size class.

TRBJ1-1,.,TRBV14,few,CASSQDRGANTEAFF,TGTGCCAGCAGCCAAGATCGGGGGGCGAACACTGAAGCTTTCTTT
TRBJ2-1,TRBD1,TRBV6-5,many,CASSYGQGVYNEQFF,TGTGCCAGCAGTTACGGACAGGGTGTCTACAATGAGCAGTTCTTC
TRBJ1-5,TRBD1,TRBV30,many,CAGTGGNQPQHF,TGTGCCGGGACAGGGGGGAATCAGCCCCAGCATTTT
TRBJ2-1,TRBD1,TRBV24-1,.,CATSDSGTAYNEQFF,TGTGCCACCAGTGATTCCGGGACAGCCTACAATGAGCAGTTCTTC
TRBJ1-5,TRBD1,TRBV12-3/TRBV12-4,many,CASSKNRGSNQPQHF,TGTGCCAGCAGCAAGAACAGGGGAAGCAATCAGCCCCAGCATTTT
TRBJ2-7,TRBD1,TRBV7-3,many,CASSIGQGASYEQYF,TGTGCCAGCAGCATAGGACAGGGGGCCTCCTACGAGCAGTACTTC
TRBJ2-7,.,TRBV7-9,.,CASSLGAGPSEQYF,TGTGCCAGCAGCTTAGGGGCAGGGCCTTCCGAGCAGTACTTC
TRBJ2-4,TRBD2,TRBV28,.,CASSLSFGGAGGSGIQYF,TGTGCCAGCAGTTTATCGTTCGGTGGAGCGGGGGGCTCTGGCATTCAGTACTTC
TRBJ2-1,TRBD2,TRBV4-1,.,CASSQTGTSGIGEQFF,TGCGCCAGCAGCCAAACCGGGACTAGCGGGATTGGTGAGCAGTTCTTC
TRBJ2-7,TRBD2,TRBV7-9,many,CASSGGTSGLAYEQYF,TGTGCCAGCAGCGGAGGGACTAGCGGGCTCGCCTACGAGCAGTACTTC
TRBJ2-7,.,TRBV5-4,.,CASSPEGKDEQYF,TGTGCCAGCAGCCCCGAGGGAAAGGACGAGCAGTACTTC
TRBJ1-1,.,TRBV30,many,CAWSVLKGTEAFF,TGTGCCTGGAGTGTACTCAAGGGGACTGAAGCTTTCTTT
TRBJ1-1,.,TRBV30,many,CAWSGQQGPEAFF,TGTGCCTGGAGCGGTCAACAGGGCCCTGAAGCTTTCTTT
TRBJ2-7,.,TRBV11-2,many,CASSLVPPGRAAAYEQYF,TGTGCCAGCAGCTTAGTTCCCCCGGGGCGGGCCGCAGCCTACGAGCAGTACTTC
TRBJ2-7,TRBD2,TRBV5-4,.,CASSPLSGTRLHEQYF,TGTGCCAGCAGTCCTTTGAGCGGGACTAGGCTACACGAGCAGTACTTC
TRBJ2-1,.,TRBV10-1,many,CASSRRRDSSYNEQFF,TGCGCCAGCAGTCGGAGAAGGGATTCCTCCTACAATGAGCAGTTCTTC
TRBJ2-7,.,TRBV20-1,few,CSARDQAWSYEQYF,TGCAGTGCTAGAGATCAAGCGTGGTCCTACGAGCAGTACTTC
TRBJ2-1,TRBD2,TRBV11-2,many,CASSLGPRRETDEQFF,TGTGCCAGCAGCTTAGGACCGCGGCGGGAGACGGATGAGCAGTTCTTC
TRBJ1-5,TRBD1,TRBV6-1,many,CASSETGSNQPQHF,TGTGCCAGCAGCGAGACAGGGAGCAATCAGCCCCAGCATTTT
TRBJ1-4,TRBD1,TRBV28,many,CASSLQGLGDEKLFF,TGTGCCAGCAGCCTACAGGGGCTTGGGGATGAAAAACTGTTTTTT
TRBJ2-5,TRBD1,TRBV7-9,few,CASSLGQNQETQYF,TGTGCCAGCAGCTTGGGACAGAACCAAGAGACCCAGTACTTC
TRBJ2-5,.,TRBV20-1,few,CSADVGTGQETQYF,TGCAGTGCGGATGTCGGGACGGGACAAGAGACCCAGTACTTC
TRBJ2-3,.,TRBV18,.,CASSPGRPGTDTQYF,TGTGCCAGCTCACCAGGCCGGCCGGGCACAGATACGCAGTATTTT
TRBJ2-1,TRBD2,TRBV27,few,CASGLAGGANEQFF,TGTGCCAGCGGACTAGCGGGAGGGGCCAATGAGCAGTTCTTC
TRBJ2-7,TRBD2,TRBV27,few,CASKYGGGRSSYEQYF,TGTGCCAGCAAGTATGGGGGAGGGAGGAGCTCCTACGAGCAGTACTTC
TRBJ2-1,TRBD1,TRBV6-2/TRBV6-3,few,CASSRQGDSYEQFF,TGTGCCAGCAGTCGGCAGGGGGACAGTTATGAGCAGTTCTTC
TRBJ1-5,TRBD1,TRBV12-3/TRBV12-4,many,CASSFRTGGFQPQHF,TGTGCCAGCAGTTTTCGGACAGGGGGCTTTCAGCCCCAGCATTTT
TRBJ2-3,TRBD1,TRBV11-2,.,CASSQRTGITDTQYF,TGTGCCAGCAGCCAGAGGACAGGAATCACAGATACGCAGTATTTT
TRBJ1-5,.,TRBV11-2,few,CASSLVSGVHQPQHF,TGTGCCAGCAGCTTAGTCTCAGGGGTTCATCAGCCCCAGCATTTT
TRBJ2-7,TRBD1,TRBV6-5,many,CASSYSRQGPSYEQYF,TGTGCCAGCAGTTACTCCAGACAGGGGCCCTCTTACGAGCAGTACTTC
TRBJ1-1,.,TRBV9,few,CASSGRDLGWAFF,TGTGCCAGCAGCGGGAGGGACTTAGGTTGGGCTTTCTTT
TRBJ2-3,TRBD1,TRBV6-9,.,CASSLQGGSKDTQYF,TGTGCCAGCAGTTTACAGGGGGGAAGCAAAGATACGCAGTATTTT
TRBJ2-7,TRBD2,TRBV5-1,many,CASSRREGPYEQYF,TGCGCCAGCAGTCGGCGGGAGGGCCCCTACGAGCAGTACTTC
TRBJ1-2,.,TRBV5-6,few,CASSLNRRNYGYTF,TGTGCCAGCAGCTTGAACAGGCGAAACTATGGCTACACCTTC
TRBJ2-7,.,TRBV12-3/TRBV12-4,many,CASSLFRESYEQYF,TGTGCCAGCAGTTTATTCCGGGAGAGCTACGAGCAGTACTTC
TRBJ2-7,.,TRBV3-1,many,CASSQAFGHSYEQYF,TGTGCCAGCAGCCAAGCCTTCGGACATTCCTACGAGCAGTACTTC
TRBJ2-5,.,TRBV9,.,CASSGPGPPSGKETQYF,TGTGCCAGCAGCGGCCCGGGACCACCATCAGGGAAAGAGACCCAGTACTTC